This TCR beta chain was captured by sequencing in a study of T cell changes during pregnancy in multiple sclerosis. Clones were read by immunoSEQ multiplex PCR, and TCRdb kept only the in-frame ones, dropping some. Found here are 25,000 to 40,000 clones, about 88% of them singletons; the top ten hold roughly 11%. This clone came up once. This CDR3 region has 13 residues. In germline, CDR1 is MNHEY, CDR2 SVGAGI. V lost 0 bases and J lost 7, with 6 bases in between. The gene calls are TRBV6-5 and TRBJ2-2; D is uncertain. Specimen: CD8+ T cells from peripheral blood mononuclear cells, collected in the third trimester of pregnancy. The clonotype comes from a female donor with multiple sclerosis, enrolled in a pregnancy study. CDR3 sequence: CASSYSRSGELFF. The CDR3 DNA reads TGTGCCAGCAGTTACTCTAGGAGCGGGGAGCTGTTTTTT.